This T cell receptor beta chain was captured by sequencing in a study of blood T cell repertoires in COVID-19. Study overall: Samples taken during acute and convalescent COVID-19 were collected in the United States, Italy and Spain. T cells, B-cell-depleted T cells, or PBMCs supplied cDNA or gDNA.

Enrolment of Seattle patients took place during active infection, and they were followed longitudinally. Authors' processing steps: From reference gene primer amplification, estimates of nucleated cell counts were derived. Assay: immunoSEQ multiplex PCR; the TCRdb copy retains only in-frame clones and omits some. The DNA was the basis for D and trimming; V, J and clone size are from that table. The sample comprises 250,000 or so clones, nearly 90% of which are singletons, and approximately 2.1% rests with the top ten. CDR1 SGHTA and CDR2 FQGTGA come from the germline V gene. The CDR3 consists of 14 residues. J was trimmed by 4 bases and V by 6 bases; bases with no gene match: 7.

This rearrangement joins TRBV7-3 to TRBJ2-3, with 7 bases that match TRBD1. The sequencing input was peripheral blood. The receptor comes from a woman between 55 and 75 years old with COVID-19, enrolled during active disease. CDR3 residues: CASSRTGPPDTQYF. CDR3 coding DNA: TGTGCCAGCAGTCGGACAGGCCCCCCAGATACGCAGTATTTT.